The sequence of this TCR beta chain was determined in a study of cytomegalovirus exposure and HLA in healthy donors. The overall study: Early release data held 80 million to 100 million unique TCRs from HLA-typed donors. Study observations and caveats: The authors listed around 150 TCR beta chains as cytomegalovirus-associated.

Concerning this clone: Its matching antigen is unknown.

The PCR ran on 60 Vbeta and 13 Jbeta primers. Some clones are missing from TCRdb's copy, which holds only in-frame ones; the method was immunoSEQ multiplex PCR. The sample lists about 300,000 clones, roughly 90% occurring once. This CDR3 is 18 amino acids long. Per germline, CDR1 SGHTA and CDR2 FQGNSA. V lost 5 bases and J lost 4; bases outside the gene matches: 16. Specimen: PBMCs. The origin of this receptor is a man aged 35 to 55 in good health and CMV-seropositive. The V and J genes are TRBV7-2 and TRBJ2-1; 8 bases fit TRBD2. As DNA, the CDR3 is TGTGCCAGCAGCCCTACTAGCGGCCTCATTAGCTTATACAATGAGCAGTTCTTC. It codes for CASSPTSGLISLYNEQFF.